The present entry profiles one T cell receptor beta chain with its context. Its antigen is as yet unknown. This entry is derived from a study of identical twins. Study conclusions and caveats: Invariant T cells like MAIT and iNKT could partly confound the zero-insertion analyses.

V lost 0 bases and J 0 bases, leaving 7 bases between the germline ends. The CDR3 runs 14 residues. CDR1 and CDR2 from the germline V gene are SGHRS and YFSETQ. Via MiXCR, TCRdb re-called the 5' RACE reads, giving one row per CDR3 protein. Of under 800,000 distinct CDR3 sequences detected, 21% appear once; the ten largest clones hold around 4.5%. The same data also went into a second study, on T cells expressing NK-cell markers. That work states: Eight donors were sequenced, seven testing HCMV-seropositive and one testing seronegative.

The chain couples TRBV5-1 to TRBJ2-7; D is uncertain. The sample consisted of PBMCs. The TCR was taken from a woman between 18 and 29 years old in good health. The CDR3: CASSLDASSYEQYF. DNA for the CDR3: TGCGCCAGCAGCTTGGATGCGTCCTCCTACGAGCAGTACTTC.